One sample yielded the 18 T cell receptor beta chains listed below, sequenced in a study of early T cells in non-severe SARS-CoV-2 infection (dated by TCRdb to the early 2020s). Library generation was performed with 5' RACE. TCRdb lists the instrument as NextSeq 500. TCRdb passed the public sequencing reads through fastp at Q25 and MiXCR, retaining productive beta sequences. One record per CDR3 amino acid sequence lists the most common genes and DNA. The table for this sample lists tens of thousands of distinct CDR3 sequences; 14% of them were counted only once. Of the sample, about 6.7% is held by the ten largest clones. Source material: whole blood. The receptors stem from an adult who was a healthcare worker with PCR-confirmed SARS-CoV-2 infection or an uninfected control (not recorded which).

In its sample, this clonotype was seen a few times. V and J are TRBV20-1 and TRBJ1-1, with D tentatively TRBD1 (5 bases). CDR3 length: 17 residues. Trimming left V 0 bases short and J 5 bases short, with 22 bases between. Germline CDR1 reads DFQATT; CDR2 reads SNEGSKA (reference sequence). CDR3 in amino acids: CSARDLFRDFSRTEAFF. CDR3 sequence (DNA): TGCAGTGCTAGAGATCTATTCCGGGACTTTTCCCGAACTGAAGCTTTCTTT.

The chain recombines TRBV6-5 with TRBJ1-2; D may be TRBD1 (6 bases). Germline-derived CDR1 and CDR2 are MNHEY and SVGAGI. Trimming removed 6 bases at V and 4 bases at J, with 15 bases between. The CDR3 is made up of 14 amino acids. The DNA for the CDR3 is TGTGCCAGCAGGGAGGACAGTGTCTCCTATGGCTACACCTTC. Translation gives CASREDSVSYGYTF.

At least ten counts were recorded for this clonotype. The rearrangement uses TRBV9 and TRBJ1-6; D is ambiguous. Germline CDR1 and CDR2: SGDLS and YYNGEE. The CDR3 contains 16 residues. Trimming took 3 bases from V and 4 from J, leaving 14 bases between them. The CDR3 DNA reads as TGTGCCAGCAGCGACGGGCCTGGCGGGTATAATTCACCCCTCCACTTT. This gives the protein CASSDGPGGYNSPLHF.

This clonotype was observed a few times. The V gene is TRBV9, the J gene TRBJ2-1; no reliable D call. Trimming removed 7 bases at V and 5 bases at J, with 10 bases between. Germline values: CDR1 SGDLS, CDR2 YYNGEE. This CDR3 contains 12 residues. CDR3: CASGPSNNEQFF. CDR3 DNA sequence: TGTGCCAGCGGCCCGAGCAACAATGAGCAGTTCTTC.

This clonotype was picked up a small number of times. V usage is TRBV20-1 and J usage is TRBJ1-5, with 8 bases fitting TRBD1. The CDR3 is 17 residues long. V was clipped by 0 bases and J by 4 bases; unmatched bases: 11. From germline, CDR1 is DFQATT and CDR2 SNEGSKA (reference sequence). The CDR3 region has the DNA TGCAGTGCTAGAGATATGAGACAGGGGTTTCTGAATCAGCCCCAGCATTTT. Translating gives CSARDMRQGFLNQPQHF.

This clonotype was detected only a few times. The rearrangement uses TRBV2 and TRBJ2-3; TRBD2 might be the D (7 bases). V was clipped by 3 bases and J by 6 bases, with 10 bases between them. The CDR3 consists of 13 residues. Germline V lookup: CDR1 SNHLY, CDR2 FYNNEI. Here the CDR3 reads CASSERGPDTQYF. In DNA, the CDR3 is TGTGCCAGCAGTGAGCGGGGGCCGGATACGCAGTATTTT.

This chain links TRBV18 with TRBJ2-3; D is possibly TRBD1 (5 bases). The CDR3 contains 15 residues. Trimming took 2 bases from V and 0 from J, leaving 9 bases between them. Germline assignment: CDR1 KGHSH and CDR2 LQKENI. CDR3 sequence reads: CASSPNRQSTDTQYF. DNA for the CDR3: TGTGCCAGCTCACCAAACAGGCAGAGCACAGATACGCAGTATTTT.

The rearrangement links TRBV29-1 to TRBJ1-1; 7 nucleotides line up with TRBD1. There are 14 residues in the CDR3. V shed 0 bases and J 10 bases; nucleotides not matched to a gene: 11. Germline CDR1 SQVTM, CDR2 ANQGSEA. Here the CDR3 DNA reads TGCAGCGTTGAAGAATCGACAGGGCCCCCGGGAGCTTTCTTT. Translation: CSVEESTGPPGAFF.

This clonotype showed up many times. The V call is TRBV20-1, the J call TRBJ2-2; 8 bases map to TRBD2. This CDR3 spans 19 amino acids. V lost 0 bases, J lost 0 bases, and 12 bases stayed unmatched. CDR1 is DFQATT and CDR2 is SNEGSKA in the germline V gene (reference sequence). As DNA, the CDR3 is TGCAGTGCTAGAGATAGGTCTAGCGGGCGGGAACCGAACACCGGGGAGCTGTTTTTT. Protein product: CSARDRSSGREPNTGELFF.

The rearrangement joins TRBV5-6 to TRBJ2-7; 10 bases map to TRBD1. The V segment lost 3 bases and the J segment 4 bases; nucleotides outside the gene matches: 13. The CDR3 length is 17 residues. Germline V gives CDR1 SGHDT, CDR2 YYEEEE. The CDR3 is CASSSLRQGALGYEQYF. The CDR3 region has the DNA TGTGCCAGCAGCTCCCTAAGACAGGGGGCGTTAGGGTACGAGCAGTACTTC.

This clonotype was found many times. The chain has TRBV27 and TRBJ1-1; TRBD1 is a possible D gene (6 bases). This CDR3 contains 13 residues. CDR1 and CDR2 from the germline V gene are MNHEY and SMNVEV (reference sequence). The V gene lost 6 bases and the J gene lost 8 bases, with 16 bases spanning the gap. CDR3 bases: TGTGCCAGCAGATGGGGGCCCGGGGGCGAAGCTTTCTTT. Its translation is CASRWGPGGEAFF.

This chain uses TRBV7-9 with TRBJ2-7; the match to TRBD2 covers 9 bases. The length of the CDR3 is 16 residues. Germline V gene lookup returns CDR1 SEHNR and CDR2 FQNEAQ (reference sequence). Trimming cost V 5 bases and J 2 bases; bases outside gene matches: 10. The CDR3 spells CASSGGTSFLPYEQYF. The CDR3 DNA is TGTGCCAGCAGCGGTGGGACTAGCTTTTTACCCTACGAGCAGTACTTC. The whole variable domain, filled in from reference TRBV7-9 and TRBJ2-7, reads DTGVSQNPRHKITKRGQNVTFRCDPISEHNRLYWYRQTLGQGPEFLTYFQNEAQLEKSRLLSDRFSAERPKGSFSTLEIQRTEQGDSAMYLCASSGGTSFLPYEQYFGPGTRLTVT.

The chain couples TRBV27 to TRBJ2-7; D unclear. This CDR3 spans 13 amino acids. CDR1 MNHEY and CDR2 SMNVEV come from the germline V gene (reference sequence). Trimming removed 1 base from V and 1 base from J, with 5 bases in between. CDR3 coding DNA: TGTGCCAGCAGTTTATTCGGATCCTACGAGCAGTACTTC. The encoded protein is CASSLFGSYEQYF.

This sequence joins TRBV4-2 and TRBJ2-7, with D tentatively TRBD2 (6 bases). V dropped 1 base and J dropped 5 bases, with 12 bases sitting between them. CDR1 is LGHNA and CDR2 is YNFKEQ in the germline V gene. The CDR3 sequence is 14 residues long. CDR3 amino acids: CASSQAGGDNEQYF. As DNA, the CDR3 is TGTGCCAGCAGCCAAGCCGGGGGTGATAACGAGCAGTACTTC.

The V call is TRBV7-3, the J call TRBJ2-3, with a possible D match to TRBD2 (6 bases). Per the germline V gene, CDR1 is SGHTA and CDR2 is FQGTGA. The CDR3 sequence is 16 residues long. V was trimmed by 5 bases and J by 2 bases, leaving 17 bases between them. The CDR3 coding sequence is TGTGCCAGCAGCGTCTATCCGGGACTGGACACAGATACGCAGTATTTT. This sequence encodes CASSVYPGLDTDTQYF.

The chain employs TRBV4-1 and TRBJ1-1; no clear D. Trimming pared 3 bases from V and 4 bases from J, leaving 6 bases between. This CDR3 has 12 amino acids. CDR1 and CDR2 (germline): MGHRA, YSYEKL. CDR3 in amino acids: CASSQKVTEAFF. Here the CDR3 DNA reads TGCGCCAGCAGCCAGAAGGTCACTGAAGCTTTCTTT.

This sequence joins TRBV11-2 and TRBJ2-2; tentatively, D is TRBD2 (6 bases). V was pared by 5 bases and J by 4 bases, with 14 bases between. The germline CDR1 and CDR2 sequences are SGHAT and FQNNGV. This CDR3 spans 15 amino acids. CDR3 protein: CASSLGLPGTGELFF. The CDR3 nucleotides are TGTGCCAGCAGCCTGGGACTCCCCGGCACCGGGGAGCTGTTTTTT.

This clonotype has only a few counts. The chain is built from TRBV7-8 and TRBJ2-1, with TRBD2 identical over 9 bases. CDR1 and CDR2 from the germline V gene are SGHVS and FQNEAQ. CDR3 length: 15 residues. The V and J ends lost 5 bases and 5 bases, in that order; junction bases with no gene match: 7. The CDR3 coding sequence is TGTGCCAGCAGCCGGCGGACTAGCGCAGACAATGAGCAGTTCTTC. This encodes CASSRRTSADNEQFF.